Detailed here is one T cell receptor (beta chain). Its antigen is unknown. Germline-derived CDR1 and CDR2 are MNHNY and SVGAGI (reference sequence). The V and J ends lost 8 bases and 3 bases, in that order; junction bases with no gene match: 12. This CDR3 spans 16 amino acids. This sample stems from a study of cytotoxic CD8 clonotypes in ibrutinib-treated CLL. A 1 in 200,000 to 1 in 1 million T cell depth was the sequencing target. Sequencing used immunoSEQ multiplex PCR; TCRdb keeps in-frame clones, though not all of them. The profile shows some 100,000 clones, roughly 57% of them singletons. Notes on the study in general: Treatment left the uncommon public clonotypes either contracted or stable in frequency. Clonality rose at ibrutinib response and fell back toward baseline at progression.

This chain links TRBV6-6 with TRBJ1-2; 10 nucleotides align to TRBD1. The sequence derives from a human donor with chronic lymphocytic leukemia. Specimen: PBMCs, collected after 24 months of ibrutinib treatment. The CDR3 DNA follows: TGTGCCAGCCGACCCCCGGGACAGGGGATGCACTATGGCTACACCTTC. This sequence encodes CASRPPGQGMHYGYTF.